Detailed here is one TCR beta chain. This record belongs to a study of blood T cell repertoires in COVID-19. For the study at large: Donors in the United States, Italy and Spain gave samples during acute or convalescent COVID-19.

Under the authors' procedure: The assay estimated nucleated cells by amplifying reference gene primers. Data came from immunoSEQ multiplex PCR; TCRdb stores just in-frame clones and leaves some out. From that table come the V and J calls and clone size; the DNA was used to work out D and trimming. The sample has around 120,000 clones; around 86% are singletons. The CDR3 loop spans 14 amino acids. Germline values: CDR1 SGHNT, CDR2 YYREEE (reference sequence). Trimming removed 3 bases from V and 5 bases from J, with 14 bases in between. The receptor comes from a man aged 35 to 55 with active or convalescent COVID-19. The chain employs TRBV5-4 and TRBJ1-1; possible D gene TRBD1, 5 bases. Input material: peripheral blood. CDR3 sequence reads: CASSSFRDWTEAFF. The CDR3 nucleotides are TGTGCCAGCAGCTCCTTCAGGGATTGGACTGAAGCTTTCTTT.